These 2 T cell receptor beta chains came from one sample sequenced in a study of control samples from healthy donors and cancer patients. Here immunoSEQ multiplex PCR was the method, and the copy in TCRdb shows in-frame clones only, minus some. Of some 130,000 clones listed, over 85% are singletons. The sequenced sample was blood. The receptor source for this set is a man aged 18 to 35 in good health.

This chain joins TRBV6-5 and TRBJ2-2; D not resolved. The CDR3 totals 14 residues. Trimming removed 7 bases from V and 1 base from J, with 10 bases in between. From germline, CDR1 is MNHEY and CDR2 SVGAGI. In nucleotides, the CDR3 is TGTGCCAGCAAGGAGTCCGGGAACACCGGGGAGCTGTTTTTT. This sequence encodes CASKESGNTGELFF.

V usage is TRBV7-2 and J usage is TRBJ1-1; 7 bases map to TRBD1. CDR1 SGHTA and CDR2 FQGNSA come from the germline V gene. The trim removed 5 bases at V and 4 bases at J, leaving 7 bases unmatched. This CDR3 has 14 residues. DNA for the CDR3: TGTGCCAGCAGCATGACAGGGAGGGCCACTGAAGCTTTCTTT. This encodes CASSMTGRATEAFF.